One T cell receptor (beta chain) is described in this entry. The data were obtained in a study of T cells expressing NK-cell markers. Study details: Seven HCMV-seropositive donors and one seronegative donor made up the eight sequenced donors.

Germline V gives CDR1 DFQATT, CDR2 SNEGSKA (reference sequence). The CDR3 has 13 amino acids. TCRdb reanalyzed the 5' RACE reads and collapses them to one entry per CDR3 protein, without DNA. The sample data list about 400,000 distinct CDR3 sequences. The sequencing sample was made of blood T cells: a sorted CD56 or NKG2C T cell subset, CD4+ or CD8+ T cells, or bulk PBMC T cells (not recorded which). This receptor was taken from a woman aged 50 to 60 in good health. The V and J genes are TRBV20-1 and TRBJ2-1; with no DNA, the TCRdb D assignment of TRBD2 cannot be verified. CDR3 amino acids: CSTASGSRGEQFF.